A single sample gave rise to the 21 T cell receptor beta chains below, sequenced in a study of blood T cell repertoires in COVID-19. Repertoires were generated with immunoSEQ multiplex PCR, while TCRdb's copy carries only in-frame clones and drops some. This sample has about 480,000 clones; around 88% occur once, and the top ten carry around an eighth. The sample taken for sequencing was peripheral blood. These TCRs come from a woman in her 50s with COVID-19, enrolled during active disease.

Regarding this clone: At the DNA level, this CDR3 is encoded by other sequences in the same sample as well. The rearrangement uses TRBV3-1 (or the pseudogene TRBV3-2) and TRBJ1-1; a weak D match, TRBD1 (6 bases). Per germline, CDR1 LGHDT and CDR2 YNNKEL (reference sequence). The V end was cut by 4 bases, the J end by 7 bases, with 16 bases between. There are 14 residues in the CDR3. DNA of the CDR3: TGTGCCAGCAGCCCCGAGGGGGGGCGAAGTGAAGCTTTCTTT. As protein: CASSPEGGRSEAFF.

The V and J genes are TRBV12-3 or TRBV12-4 and TRBJ2-1; D may be TRBD2 (6 bases). V dropped 4 bases and J dropped 9 bases, with 10 bases sitting between them. This CDR3 contains 12 residues. CDR3 nucleotide sequence: TGTGCCAGCAGTTCCTCGGGGGTTGAGCAGTTCTTC. The encoded protein is CASSSSGVEQFF.

The chain joins TRBV19 to TRBJ2-7, with 8 positions matching TRBD2. In germline, CDR1 is LNHDA, CDR2 SQIVND (reference sequence). V was pared by 2 bases and J by 1 base, with 4 bases of the junction left unmatched. CDR3 length: 15 amino acids. CDR3 region: CASSITAGVSYEQYF. The CDR3 bases are TGTGCCAGTAGTATAACAGCGGGGGTTTCCTACGAGCAGTACTTC.

The chain is built from TRBV6-1 and TRBJ2-5, with D perhaps matching TRBD1 (7 bases). V lost 1 base and J lost 4, with 25 bases in between. The CDR3 loop spans 19 amino acids. The V gene's germline CDR1 is MNHNS and CDR2 SASEGT. The CDR3 sequence is CASSEDSAFARGTLETQYF. The CDR3 nucleotides are TGTGCCAGCAGTGAAGATAGCGCCTTTGCCAGGGGGACTCTAGAGACCCAGTACTTC.

The rearrangement links TRBV4-1 to TRBJ1-4; D possibly corresponds to TRBD1 (6 bases). Per the germline V gene, CDR1 is MGHRA and CDR2 is YSYEKL. V was clipped by 4 bases and J by 0 bases, with 9 bases between them. The CDR3 spans 15 residues. The CDR3 spells CASSRTGTTNEKLFF. The CDR3 region has the DNA TGCGCCAGCAGCCGTACAGGGACAACTAATGAAAAACTGTTTTTT.

The chain joins TRBV5-5 to TRBJ1-1; 7 bases are a match to TRBD1. The V gene end was trimmed by 5 bases and the J gene end by 4 bases; junction bases not matched to a gene: 14. From germline, CDR1 is SGHKS and CDR2 YYEKEE (reference sequence). The CDR3 is 16 residues long. CDR3 amino acids: CASSFDLQGISTEAFF. The DNA of the CDR3 is TGTGCCAGCAGTTTCGACCTACAGGGGATCAGCACTGAAGCTTTCTTT. Together with reference TRBV5-5 and TRBJ1-1, the CDR3 gives the full variable domain: DAGVTQSPTHLIKTRGQQVTLRCSPISGHKSVSWYQQVLGQGPQFIFQYYEKEERGRGNFPDRFSARQFPNYSSELNVNALLLGDSALYLCASSFDLQGISTEAFFGQGTRLTVV.

This clone was seen only a few times. The V gene is TRBV10-3, the J gene TRBJ1-2; no firm D call. This CDR3 spans 16 amino acids. V shed 0 bases and J shed 8 bases, with 19 bases lying between them. Germline V gives CDR1 ENHRY, CDR2 SYGVKD. CDR3 bases: TGTGCCATCAGTGAGTCGATCGCGACACCTACTCAGGGCTACACCTTC. This encodes CAISESIATPTQGYTF.

The chain links TRBV6-5 to TRBJ1-2; weak D call: TRBD1 (6 bases). V lost 6 bases and J 3 bases, leaving 8 bases between the germline ends. This CDR3 has 12 residues. From germline, CDR1 is MNHEY and CDR2 SVGAGI. CDR3 loop: CASRRTDYGYTF. CDR3 DNA sequence: TGTGCCAGCAGGAGGACAGACTATGGCTACACCTTC.

CDR3 loop: CAWSVPGTPYGYTF. DNA of the CDR3: TGTGCCTGGAGTGTCCCCGGGACACCCTATGGCTACACCTTC. This chain links TRBV30 with TRBJ1-2, with D possibly TRBD1 on 6 matching bases. Deletions cut 0 bases from V and 4 bases from J, with 12 bases between. Germline V gene data show CDR1 as GTSNPN and CDR2 as SVGIG (reference sequence). CDR3 length: 14 residues.

This sequence joins TRBV6-6 and TRBJ1-3; D is unresolved. From germline, CDR1 is MNHNY and CDR2 SVGAGI (reference sequence). This CDR3 is built from 16 residues. V lost 6 bases and J 1 base, leaving 16 bases between the germline ends. The CDR3 protein is CASSSNYFASGNTIYF. In nucleotides, the CDR3 is TGTGCCAGCAGCTCCAACTATTTCGCTTCTGGAAACACCATATATTTT.

The count of this clone is one. The CDR3 DNA reads as TGTGCCAGCAGTTTAAGCGGGACGTCGTGGGGGCAGTACTTC. Translated, it gives CASSLSGTSWGQYF. The chain is built from TRBV27 and TRBJ2-7; TRBD2 aligns across 7 bases. The germline V gene has CDR1 MNHEY and CDR2 SMNVEV (reference sequence). With V trimmed by 2 bases and J by 9 bases, 10 bases remained unmatched. The CDR3 loop spans 14 amino acids.

The chain links TRBV9 to TRBJ1-1, with 8 bases identical to TRBD1. Germline V gene lookup returns CDR1 SGDLS and CDR2 YYNGEE. V shed 2 bases and J 5 bases; nucleotides not matched to a gene: 5. The CDR3 sequence is 14 residues long. In DNA form, the CDR3 reads TGTGCCAGCAGCGTGGACAGGGTAAGAACTGAAGCTTTCTTT. Residues: CASSVDRVRTEAFF.

V usage is TRBV5-1 and J usage is TRBJ1-2, with a possible D match to TRBD1 (5 bases). The CDR3 spans 15 residues. Looked up from germline, CDR1 is SGHRS and CDR2 is YFSETQ. V was shortened by 0 bases and J by 5 bases, with 14 bases between the two germline ends. The CDR3: CASSLDRGSWYGYTF. The CDR3 nucleotides read TGCGCCAGCAGCTTGGATAGGGGCTCCTGGTATGGCTACACCTTC.

To note about this clone: The junction does not match germline at one end; this may be a read error. This chain links TRBV19 with TRBJ1-2, with 9 bases lining up with TRBD1. Germline CDR1 and CDR2: LNHDA and SQIVND (reference sequence). The CDR3 has 14 residues. CDR3 region: CASSTQGANYGYTF. The CDR3 DNA reads as TGTGCCAGTAGTACACAGGGGGCTAATTATGGCTACACCTTC.

The V and J genes are TRBV29-1 and TRBJ2-7, with D uncertain. CDR1 and CDR2 from the germline V gene are SQVTM and ANQGSEA. CDR3 length: 13 residues. Trimming stripped 7 bases from V and 0 bases from J, with 13 bases between. The chain's CDR3 is CSGTTSSSYEQYF. As DNA, the CDR3 is TGCAGCGGCACCACATCCAGCTCCTACGAGCAGTACTTC.

The V gene is TRBV6-4, the J gene TRBJ2-1; 14 bases agree with TRBD2. In germline, CDR1 is MRHNA, CDR2 SNTAGT. CDR3 length: 17 residues. The V gene end was trimmed by 8 bases and the J gene end by 4 bases; junction bases not matched to a gene: 10. Here the CDR3 reads CASSRTSGGLMYNEQFF. The CDR3 region has the DNA TGTGCCAGCTCCAGGACTAGCGGGGGGCTAATGTACAATGAGCAGTTCTTC.

The chain has TRBV9 and TRBJ1-1; weak D call: TRBD1 (6 bases). Germline-derived CDR1 and CDR2 are SGDLS and YYNGEE. Trimming shortened V by 4 bases and J by 4 bases, and 11 bases separated the two germline ends. The CDR3 has 13 amino acids. CDR3: CASSRQVSTEAFF. CDR3 DNA sequence: TGTGCCAGCAGCCGACAGGTGAGCACTGAAGCTTTCTTT.

This chain uses TRBV25-1 with TRBJ1-2; D unresolved. Germline CDR1 and CDR2: MGHDK and SYGVNS. This CDR3 contains 16 residues. The V and J ends lost 6 bases and 2 bases respectively, with 19 bases between them. Written as DNA, the CDR3 is TGTGCCAGCAGCACACTCCGCAGTGGAGCGAACTATGGCTACACCTTC. The encoded protein is CASSTLRSGANYGYTF.

The rearrangement links TRBV27 to TRBJ1-2, with 7 nucleotides matching TRBD1. Germline CDR1 is MNHEY and CDR2 is SMNVEV (reference sequence). Trimming at V came to 3 bases and at J to 4 bases, leaving 5 bases not matched to a gene. The CDR3 totals 14 residues. As DNA, the CDR3 is TGTGCCAGCAGTTTGGGTGGGACAGTCTATGGCTACACCTTC. It yields the protein CASSLGGTVYGYTF.

The chain carries TRBV5-1 and TRBJ2-3; 14 bases line up with TRBD2. The germline V gene encodes CDR1 SGHRS and CDR2 YFSETQ. The V and J ends lost 4 bases and 3 bases, in that order; junction bases with no gene match: 7. The CDR3 is 17 amino acids. The CDR3 sequence: CASSPGLAGVGTDTQYF. DNA of the CDR3: TGCGCCAGCAGCCCGGGACTAGCGGGGGTTGGGACAGATACGCAGTATTTT. The full variable domain, completed using reference TRBV5-1 and TRBJ2-3, is KAGVTQTPRYLIKTRGQQVTLSCSPISGHRSVSWYQQTPGQGLQFLFEYFSETQRNKGNFPGRFSGRQFSNSRSEMNVSTLELGDSALYLCASSPGLAGVGTDTQYFGPGTRLTVL.

Only a few counts were recorded for this clone. The V and J genes are TRBV7-9 and TRBJ1-1; D remains unclear. CDR1 is SEHNR, CDR2 FQNEAQ, per germline (reference sequence). V lost 3 bases and J lost 1, with 21 bases in between. The CDR3 has 18 residues. CDR3: CASSLLFNEFRGNTEAFF. The CDR3 DNA is TGTGCCAGCAGCTTGCTATTCAACGAATTCCGGGGGAACACTGAAGCTTTCTTT.